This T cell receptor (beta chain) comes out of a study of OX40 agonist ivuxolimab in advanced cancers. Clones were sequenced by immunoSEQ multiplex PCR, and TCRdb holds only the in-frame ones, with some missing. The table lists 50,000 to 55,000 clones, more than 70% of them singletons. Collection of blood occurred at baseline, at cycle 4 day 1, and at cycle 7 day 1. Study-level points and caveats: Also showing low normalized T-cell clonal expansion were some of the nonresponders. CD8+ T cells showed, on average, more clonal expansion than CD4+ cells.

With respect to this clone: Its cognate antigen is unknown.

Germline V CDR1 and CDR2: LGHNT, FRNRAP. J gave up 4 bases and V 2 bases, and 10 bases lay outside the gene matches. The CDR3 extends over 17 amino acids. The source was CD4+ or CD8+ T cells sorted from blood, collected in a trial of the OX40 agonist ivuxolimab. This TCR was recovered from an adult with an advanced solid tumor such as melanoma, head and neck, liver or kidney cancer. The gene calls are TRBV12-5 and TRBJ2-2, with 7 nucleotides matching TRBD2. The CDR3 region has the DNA TGTGCTAGTGGTTTGTTAGCTAGCGGTGGGGTCACCGGGGAGCTGTTTTTT. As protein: CASGLLASGGVTGELFF.